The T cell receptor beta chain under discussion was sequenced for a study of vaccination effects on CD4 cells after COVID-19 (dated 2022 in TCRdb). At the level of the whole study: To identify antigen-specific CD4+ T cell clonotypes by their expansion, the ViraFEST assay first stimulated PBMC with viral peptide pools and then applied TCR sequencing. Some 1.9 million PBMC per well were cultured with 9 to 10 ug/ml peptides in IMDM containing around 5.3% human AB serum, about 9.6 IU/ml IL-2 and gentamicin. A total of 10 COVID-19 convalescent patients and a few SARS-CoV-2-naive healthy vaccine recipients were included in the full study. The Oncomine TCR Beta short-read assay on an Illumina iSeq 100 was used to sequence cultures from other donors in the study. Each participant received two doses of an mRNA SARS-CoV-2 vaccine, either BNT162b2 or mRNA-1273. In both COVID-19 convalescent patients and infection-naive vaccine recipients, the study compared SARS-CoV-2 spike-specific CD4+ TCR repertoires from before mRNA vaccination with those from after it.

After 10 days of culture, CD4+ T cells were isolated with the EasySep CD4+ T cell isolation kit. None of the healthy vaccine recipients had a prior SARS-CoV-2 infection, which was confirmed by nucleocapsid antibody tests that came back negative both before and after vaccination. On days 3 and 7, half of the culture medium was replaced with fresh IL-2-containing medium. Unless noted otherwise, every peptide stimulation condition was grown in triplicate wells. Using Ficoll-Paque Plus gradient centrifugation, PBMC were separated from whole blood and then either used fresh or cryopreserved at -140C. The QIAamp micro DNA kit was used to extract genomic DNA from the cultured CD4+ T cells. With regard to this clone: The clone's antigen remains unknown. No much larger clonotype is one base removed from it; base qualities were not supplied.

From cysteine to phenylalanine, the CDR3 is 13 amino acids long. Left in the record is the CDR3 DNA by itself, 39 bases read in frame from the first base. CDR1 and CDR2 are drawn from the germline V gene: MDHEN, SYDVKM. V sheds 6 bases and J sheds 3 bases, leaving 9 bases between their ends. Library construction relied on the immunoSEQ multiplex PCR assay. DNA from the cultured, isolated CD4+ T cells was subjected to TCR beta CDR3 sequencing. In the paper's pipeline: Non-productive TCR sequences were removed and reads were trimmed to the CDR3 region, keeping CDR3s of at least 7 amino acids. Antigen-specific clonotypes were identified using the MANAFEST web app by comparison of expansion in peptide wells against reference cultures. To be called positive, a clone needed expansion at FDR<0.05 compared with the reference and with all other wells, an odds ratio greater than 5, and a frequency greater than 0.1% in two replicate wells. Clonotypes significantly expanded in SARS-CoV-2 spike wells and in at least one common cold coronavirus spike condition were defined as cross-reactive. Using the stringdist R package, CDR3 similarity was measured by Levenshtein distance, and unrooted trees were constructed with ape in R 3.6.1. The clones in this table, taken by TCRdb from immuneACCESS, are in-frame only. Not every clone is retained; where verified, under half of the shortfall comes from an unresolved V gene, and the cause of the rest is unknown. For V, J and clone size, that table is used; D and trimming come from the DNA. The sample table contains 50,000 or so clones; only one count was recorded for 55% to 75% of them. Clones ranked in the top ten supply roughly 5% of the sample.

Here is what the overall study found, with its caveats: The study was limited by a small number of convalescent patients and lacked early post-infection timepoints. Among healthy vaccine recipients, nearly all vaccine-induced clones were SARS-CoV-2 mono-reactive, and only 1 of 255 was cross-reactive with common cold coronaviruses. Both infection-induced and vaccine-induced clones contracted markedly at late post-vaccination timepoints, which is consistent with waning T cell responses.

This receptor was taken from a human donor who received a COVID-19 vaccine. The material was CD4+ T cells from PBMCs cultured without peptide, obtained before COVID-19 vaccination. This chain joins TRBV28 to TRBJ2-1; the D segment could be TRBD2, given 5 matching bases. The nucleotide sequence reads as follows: TGTGCCAGCAGATACCGGGACTACAATGAGCAGTTCTTC. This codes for CASRYRDYNEQFF.